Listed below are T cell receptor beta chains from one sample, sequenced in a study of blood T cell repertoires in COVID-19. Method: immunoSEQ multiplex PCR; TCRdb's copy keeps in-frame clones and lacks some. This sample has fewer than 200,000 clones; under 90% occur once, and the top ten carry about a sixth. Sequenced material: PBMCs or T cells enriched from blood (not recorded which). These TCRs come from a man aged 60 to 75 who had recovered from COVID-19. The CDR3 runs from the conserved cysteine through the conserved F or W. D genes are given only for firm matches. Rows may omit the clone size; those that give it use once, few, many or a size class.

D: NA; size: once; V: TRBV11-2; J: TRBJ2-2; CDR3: CASSLNSDTGELFF; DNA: TGTGCCAGCAGCTTAAACAGTGACACCGGGGAGCTGTTTTTT
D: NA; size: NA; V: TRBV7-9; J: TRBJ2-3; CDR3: CASSYRRGASTDTQYF; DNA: TGTGCCAGCAGCTACAGACGGGGGGCAAGCACAGATACGCAGTATTTT
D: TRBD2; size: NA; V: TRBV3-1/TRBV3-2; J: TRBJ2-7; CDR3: CASSQGDSGRFGYEQYF; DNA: TGTGCCAGCAGCCAAGGCGATAGCGGGAGGTTTGGGTACGAGCAGTACTTC
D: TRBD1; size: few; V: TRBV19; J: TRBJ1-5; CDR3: CATRGATGAIVPQHF; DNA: TGTGCCACCCGAGGGGCTACAGGGGCGATAGTGCCCCAGCATTTT
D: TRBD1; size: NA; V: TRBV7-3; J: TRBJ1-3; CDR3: CASSHLVLGQTVSGNTIYF; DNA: TGTGCCAGCAGTCATTTGGTCCTGGGACAGACTGTCTCTGGAAACACCATATATTTT
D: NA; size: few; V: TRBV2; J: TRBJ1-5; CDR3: CASSGLSGSGQPQHF; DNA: TGTGCCAGCAGTGGACTTTCAGGGTCCGGTCAGCCCCAGCATTTT
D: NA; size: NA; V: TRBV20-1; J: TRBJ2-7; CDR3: CSASGLRRTYF; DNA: TGCAGTGCTAGTGGTTTGAGGAGGACGTACTTC
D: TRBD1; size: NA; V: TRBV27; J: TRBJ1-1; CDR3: CASSLFAGGNTEAFF; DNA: TGTGCCAGCAGTTTATTTGCAGGGGGAAACACTGAAGCTTTCTTT
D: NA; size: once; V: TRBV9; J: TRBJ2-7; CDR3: CASSPQQGIHEQYF; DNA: TGTGCCAGCAGCCCCCAGCAGGGAATCCACGAGCAGTACTTC
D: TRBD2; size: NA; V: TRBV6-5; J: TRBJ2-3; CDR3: CASRVAGGSADTQYF; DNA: TGTGCCAGCAGGGTAGCGGGAGGGAGCGCAGATACGCAGTATTTT
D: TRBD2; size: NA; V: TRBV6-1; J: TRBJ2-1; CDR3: CASSEGLAGFNEQFF; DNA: TGTGCCAGCAGTGAGGGACTAGCGGGTTTCAATGAGCAGTTCTTC
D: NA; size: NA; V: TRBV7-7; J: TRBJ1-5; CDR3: CASSPGINQPQHF; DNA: TGTGCCAGCAGCCCAGGGATTAATCAGCCCCAGCATTTT
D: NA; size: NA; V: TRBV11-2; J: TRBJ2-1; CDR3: CASSLIRGNEQFF; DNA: TGTGCCAGCAGCTTAATCCGCGGCAATGAGCAGTTCTTC
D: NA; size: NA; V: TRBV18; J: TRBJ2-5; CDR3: CASSPRDFQETQYF; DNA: TGTGCCAGCTCACCCCGGGACTTCCAAGAGACCCAGTACTTC
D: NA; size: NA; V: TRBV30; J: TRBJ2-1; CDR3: CAWSPDFGEANEQFF; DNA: TGTGCCTGGAGCCCAGACTTCGGCGAGGCCAATGAGCAGTTCTTC
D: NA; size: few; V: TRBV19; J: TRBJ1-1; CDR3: CASSMGRGAFF; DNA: TGTGCCAGTAGTATGGGTAGGGGGGCTTTCTTT
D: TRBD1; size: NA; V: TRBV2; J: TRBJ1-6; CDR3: CASSSGQGTRNSPLHF; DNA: TGTGCCAGCAGTTCTGGACAGGGGACGAGAAATTCACCCCTCCACTTT
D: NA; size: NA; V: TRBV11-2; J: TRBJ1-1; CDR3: CASSFVNTEAFF; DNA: TGTGCCAGCAGCTTCGTGAACACTGAAGCTTTCTTT
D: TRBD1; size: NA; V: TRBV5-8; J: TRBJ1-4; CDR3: CASSPKGTGREKLFF; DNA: TGTGCCAGCAGCCCTAAAGGGACAGGACGTGAAAAACTGTTTTTT
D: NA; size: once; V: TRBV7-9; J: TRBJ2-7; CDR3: CASSTTYEQYF; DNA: TGTGCCAGCAGCACCACTTACGAGCAGTACTTC
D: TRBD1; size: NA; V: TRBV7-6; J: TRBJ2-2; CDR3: CASSLAWTGAGELFF; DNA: TGTGCCAGCAGCTTAGCCTGGACAGGGGCCGGGGAGCTGTTTTTT
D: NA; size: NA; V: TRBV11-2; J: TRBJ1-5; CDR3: CASSLVGVGPQHF; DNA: TGTGCCAGCAGCTTAGTTGGAGTAGGGCCCCAGCATTTT
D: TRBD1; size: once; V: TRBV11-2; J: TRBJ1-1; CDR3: CASSHLRDSNTEAFF; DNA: TGTGCCAGCAGTCACCTCCGGGACAGTAACACTGAAGCTTTCTTT
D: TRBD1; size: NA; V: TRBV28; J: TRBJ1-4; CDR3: CASSEQGVNEKLFF; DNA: TGTGCCAGCAGCGAGCAGGGGGTGAATGAAAAACTGTTTTTT
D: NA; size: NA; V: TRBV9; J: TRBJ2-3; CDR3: CASSVTTDTQYF; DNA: TGTGCCAGCAGCGTAACAACAGATACGCAGTATTTT
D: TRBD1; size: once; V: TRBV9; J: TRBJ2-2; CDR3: CASSVIPRTGGTGELFF; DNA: TGTGCCAGCAGCGTAATACCGCGGACAGGGGGCACCGGGGAGCTGTTTTTT
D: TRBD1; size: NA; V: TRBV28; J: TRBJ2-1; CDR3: CASSLFPTGVGKNNEQFF; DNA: TGTGCCAGCAGTTTATTCCCGACAGGGGTGGGCAAAAACAATGAGCAGTTCTTC
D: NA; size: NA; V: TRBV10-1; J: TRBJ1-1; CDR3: CASSIQGNTEAFF; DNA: TGCGCCAGCAGTATCCAGGGAAACACTGAAGCTTTCTTT
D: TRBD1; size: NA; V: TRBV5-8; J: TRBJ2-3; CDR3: CASSLTGDSSSTDTQYF; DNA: TGTGCCAGCAGCCTGACAGGGGACTCATCTAGCACAGATACGCAGTATTTT
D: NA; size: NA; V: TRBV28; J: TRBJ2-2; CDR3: CASSLGGANTGELFF; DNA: TGTGCCAGCAGCTTGGGGGGTGCGAACACCGGGGAGCTGTTTTTT
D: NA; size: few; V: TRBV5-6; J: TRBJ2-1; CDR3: CASSPDSTIGPSDEQFF; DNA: TGTGCCAGCAGCCCCGACAGTACTATAGGGCCGTCCGATGAGCAGTTCTTC
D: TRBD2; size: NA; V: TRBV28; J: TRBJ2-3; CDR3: CASSTSWREGTDTQYF; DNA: TGTGCCAGCAGTACCTCTTGGCGGGAGGGCACAGATACGCAGTATTTT
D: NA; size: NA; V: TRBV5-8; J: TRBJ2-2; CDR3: CASRRFGTGELFF; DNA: TGTGCCAGCAGACGGTTTGGCACCGGGGAGCTGTTTTTT
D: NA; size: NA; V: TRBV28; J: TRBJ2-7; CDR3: CASSQTGSKYEQYF; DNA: TGTGCCAGCAGTCAAACGGGGTCCAAATACGAGCAGTACTTC
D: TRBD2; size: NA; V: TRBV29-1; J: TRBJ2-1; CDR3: CSVVSGANNEQFF; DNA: TGCAGCGTTGTTAGCGGGGCCAACAATGAGCAGTTCTTC
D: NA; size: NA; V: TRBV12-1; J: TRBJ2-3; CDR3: CASSYFPVASGSSDTQYF; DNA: NA
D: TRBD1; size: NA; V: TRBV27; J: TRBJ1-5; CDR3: CASSLSSGGHQPQHF; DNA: TGTGCCAGCAGTTTATCATCAGGGGGCCATCAGCCCCAGCATTTT
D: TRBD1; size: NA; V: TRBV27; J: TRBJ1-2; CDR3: CASSLGVGQGANNYGYTF; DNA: TGTGCCAGCAGTTTGGGAGTGGGACAGGGGGCGAATAACTATGGCTACACCTTC
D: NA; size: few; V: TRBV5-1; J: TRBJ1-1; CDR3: CASSPDSLTSGAFF; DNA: TGCGCCAGCAGCCCGGACAGTCTGACCTCTGGGGCTTTCTTT
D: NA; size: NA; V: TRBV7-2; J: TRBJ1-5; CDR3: CASSKTGPVGNQPQHF; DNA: TGTGCCAGCTCTAAGACAGGTCCCGTGGGCAATCAGCCCCAGCATTTT
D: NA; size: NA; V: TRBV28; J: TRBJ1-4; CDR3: CASSFEFTNEKLFF; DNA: TGTGCCAGCAGTTTTGAGTTCACTAATGAAAAACTGTTTTTT